This T cell receptor (beta chain) emerged from a study of cytomegalovirus exposure and HLA in healthy donors. The CDR3 runs to 14 residues. Germline loops: CDR1 SGDLS, CDR2 YYNGEE. V was cut by 4 bases and J by 5 bases, with 13 bases left in between. The PCR was carried out with 60 Vbeta primers and 13 Jbeta primers. Assay used: immunoSEQ multiplex PCR; TCRdb lists only in-frame clones, some missing. The sample has 120,000 or so clones, over 9.5% seen once; the top ten hold about 4.7%. The chain uses TRBV9 and TRBJ2-1, with a possible D match to TRBD2 (7 bases). The specimen sequenced was PBMCs. The sequence was obtained from a woman aged 18-30 years in good health and CMV-seropositive. The CDR3 DNA reads as TGTGCCAGCAGCTGGGGGGGGGCAGACAATGAGCAGTTCTTC. Its translation is CASSWGGADNEQFF.